The 10 T cell receptor beta chains reported below all come from one sample, sequenced in a study of cytomegalovirus exposure and HLA in healthy donors. The PCR was carried out with 60 Vbeta primers and 13 Jbeta primers. The protocol was immunoSEQ multiplex PCR, while the TCRdb copy is restricted to in-frame clones and leaves out a portion. The table includes 160,000 or so clones, around 85% detected once. Sequencing was done on a sample of PBMCs. Receptors were obtained from a man aged 45 to 65 in good health and CMV-seropositive.

This rearrangement joins TRBV4-3 to TRBJ2-2; D gene uncertain. V dropped 2 bases and J dropped 4 bases, with 5 bases sitting between them. The CDR3 consists of 13 residues. Germline CDR1 and CDR2: LGHNA and YSLEER. The CDR3 here is CASSQPGTGELFF. Here the CDR3 DNA reads TGCGCCAGCAGCCAACCGGGCACCGGGGAGCTGTTTTTT.

The chain joins TRBV9 to TRBJ1-2; D is unresolved. Trimming took off 1 base at V and 1 base at J, with 14 bases between the two ends. This CDR3 has 16 amino acids. Germline V gives CDR1 SGDLS, CDR2 YYNGEE. The DNA of the CDR3 is TGTGCCAGCAGCGTATCCCCGGAGGGCGGTAACTATGGCTACACCTTC. As protein: CASSVSPEGGNYGYTF.

This clone has just a few counts. In DNA, the CDR3 is TGTGCCTGGAGTTCCCGGACCCCACAGGAGGCTTTCTTT. It is translated as CAWSSRTPQEAFF. This sequence joins TRBV30 and TRBJ1-1; the D gene is possibly TRBD1 (5 bases). The CDR3 has 13 residues. Deletions cut 2 bases from V and 11 bases from J, with 18 bases between. Germline V CDR1 and CDR2: GTSNPN, SVGIG (reference sequence).

Written as DNA, the CDR3 is TGCGCCAGCAAAAATCCCCCCGACAGGACCCCGAAGGGGAGCTCCTACGAGCAGTACTTC. Amino acids: CASKNPPDRTPKGSSYEQYF. V and J are TRBV23-1 and TRBJ2-7; a possible D gene is TRBD1 (6 bases). TRBV23-1 is flagged as an ORF with uncertain function. The germline V and J ends were trimmed by 7 bases and 0 bases, with 31 bases remaining between them. This CDR3 region has 20 residues.

The gene calls are TRBV28 and TRBJ1-2; TRBD1 matches at 10 bases. The junction had 11 bases not matched to a gene; V was cut back by 1 base and J by 0 bases. The CDR3 extends over 19 amino acids. Germline V lookup: CDR1 MDHEN, CDR2 SYDVKM. CDR3 nucleotide sequence: TGTGCCAGCAGTTTATTAGTCCTGACAGGGGGCTCTTCTAACTATGGCTACACCTTC. This translates into CASSLLVLTGGSSNYGYTF.

The chain joins TRBV6-6 to TRBJ2-3; TRBD1 might be the D (5 bases). Germline-derived CDR1 and CDR2 are MNHNY and SVGAGI (reference sequence). The length of the CDR3 is 15 residues. Trimming stripped 2 bases from V and 0 bases from J, with 9 bases between. The CDR3 protein is CASSYGAISTDTQYF. CDR3 nucleotide sequence: TGTGCCAGCAGTTACGGGGCTATAAGCACAGATACGCAGTATTTT.

The chain uses TRBV6-4 and TRBJ2-3, with 12 positions matching TRBD2. The J segment lost 4 bases and the V segment lost 4 bases, leaving 6 bases of the junction unmatched. CDR3 length: 16 residues. The germline V gene encodes CDR1 MRHNA and CDR2 SNTAGT. The CDR3 loop reads CASSVTSGSRADTQYF. CDR3 nucleotides: TGTGCCAGCAGTGTGACTAGCGGGAGTAGGGCAGATACGCAGTATTTT.

The CDR3 here is CASSVGFSGGSYEQYF. The CDR3 DNA is TGTGCCAGCAGCGTAGGGTTTAGCGGGGGTTCCTACGAGCAGTACTTC. The V gene is TRBV9, the J gene TRBJ2-7, with 9 bases lining up with TRBD2. J was trimmed by 1 base and V by 0 bases; bases with no gene match: 5. The CDR3 spans 16 residues. In germline, CDR1 is SGDLS, CDR2 YYNGEE.

This chain joins TRBV29-1 and TRBJ1-4, with TRBD1 matching over 7 bases. From germline, CDR1 is SQVTM and CDR2 ANQGSEA. V dropped 6 bases and J dropped 8; count of bases not matched to a gene: 9. This CDR3 is built from 13 residues. DNA of the CDR3: TGCAGCGTCCTTGGACAGGTTGGGGAAAAACTGTTTTTT. Translated: CSVLGQVGEKLFF.

The V and J genes are TRBV7-2 and TRBJ2-1; TRBD2 aligns across 14 bases. This CDR3 is 18 amino acids long. Germline V gene data show CDR1 as SGHTA and CDR2 as FQGNSA. Trimming took 5 bases from V and 4 from J; bases not matched to a gene: 10. The CDR3 sequence: CASSQLRLAGGVYNEQFF. CDR3 coding DNA: TGTGCCAGCAGCCAACTCAGACTAGCGGGAGGGGTGTACAATGAGCAGTTCTTC.